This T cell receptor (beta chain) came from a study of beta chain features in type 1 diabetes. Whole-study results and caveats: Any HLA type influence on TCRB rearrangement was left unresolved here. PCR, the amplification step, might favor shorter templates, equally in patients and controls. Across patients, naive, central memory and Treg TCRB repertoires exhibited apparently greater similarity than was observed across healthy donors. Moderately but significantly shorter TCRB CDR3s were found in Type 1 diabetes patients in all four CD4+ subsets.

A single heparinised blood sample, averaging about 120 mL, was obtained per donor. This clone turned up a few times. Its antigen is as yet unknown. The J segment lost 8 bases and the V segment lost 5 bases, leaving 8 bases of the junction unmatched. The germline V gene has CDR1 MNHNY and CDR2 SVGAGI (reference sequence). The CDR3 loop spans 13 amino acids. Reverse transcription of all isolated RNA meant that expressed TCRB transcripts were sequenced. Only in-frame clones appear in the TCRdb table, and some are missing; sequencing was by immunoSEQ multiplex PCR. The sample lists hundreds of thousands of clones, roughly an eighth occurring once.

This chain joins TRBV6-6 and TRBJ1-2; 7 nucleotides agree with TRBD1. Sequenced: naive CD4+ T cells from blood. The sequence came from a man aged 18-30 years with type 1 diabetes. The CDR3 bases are TGTGCCAGCAGTCAGGGGACAGCCATGGGCTACACCTTC. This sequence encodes CASSQGTAMGYTF.